These T cell receptor beta chains were read from a single sample in a study of blood T cell repertoires in COVID-19. Profiling relied on immunoSEQ multiplex PCR, and the TCRdb table lists in-frame clones only, not all of them. The sample includes 85,000 to 90,000 clones, about 90% of them seen just once. The sample taken for sequencing was peripheral blood. Source of these receptors: a human donor in a cohort sampled during active COVID-19. Each CDR3 is given with its conserved first and last residue. D genes are given only for firm matches. Not all rows give a size; the values are once, few, many and, for expanded clones, a class.

>NA|TRBV6-1|TRBJ2-4|NA
CASSGTRGTYDLAKNIQYF
TGTGCCAGCAGTGGAACCCGAGGGACATACGATCTAGCCAAAAACATTCAGTACTTC
>NA|TRBV19|TRBJ2-2|NA
CASSSLGGISAGELFF
TGTGCCAGTAGTTCCCTTGGAGGGATCAGCGCCGGGGAGCTGTTTTTT
>NA|TRBV19|TRBJ1-2|NA
CASRRNTQTVKDYGYTF
TGTGCCAGTAGGAGAAATACCCAGACAGTGAAGGACTATGGCTACACCTTC
>NA|TRBV5-5|TRBJ2-6|NA
CASSPLSWFRSGANVLTF
TGTGCCAGCAGCCCTCTAAGTTGGTTTCGGTCTGGGGCCAACGTCCTGACTTTC
>NA|TRBV27|TRBJ2-1|NA
CASKRLEGNEQFF
TGTGCCAGCAAACGGCTCGAGGGAAATGAGCAGTTCTTC
>NA|TRBV5-1|TRBJ2-5|NA
CASSLAETFSGRETQYF
TGCGCCAGCAGCTTGGCCGAAACCTTTTCCGGGAGAGAGACCCAGTACTTC
>TRBD2|TRBV11-2|TRBJ2-7|NA
CASSLGLASGTLEQYF
TGTGCCAGCAGCTTAGGTCTGGCTAGCGGGACCCTCGAGCAGTACTTC
>TRBD2|TRBV7-3|TRBJ2-4|NA
CASSELGGPGNIQYF
TGTGCCAGCAGCGAATTGGGAGGGCCAGGAAACATTCAGTACTTC
>TRBD2|TRBV9|TRBJ2-1|NA
CASSGIAGSSYNEQFF
TGTGCCAGCAGCGGTATAGCGGGTAGCTCCTACAATGAGCAGTTCTTC
>TRBD1|TRBV19|TRBJ2-5|NA
CASSLQGAVETQYF
TGTGCCAGTAGTCTACAGGGGGCAGTTGAGACCCAGTACTTC
>NA|TRBV19|TRBJ2-2|once
CASSIGVERTGELFF
TGTGCCAGTAGTATAGGGGTCGAGCGCACCGGGGAGCTGTTTTTT
>NA|TRBV30|TRBJ2-1|NA
CAWSARRNEQFF
TGTGCCTGGAGTGCTAGGCGGAATGAGCAGTTCTTC
>NA|TRBV19|TRBJ1-1|NA
CASKNGGGMNTEAFF
TGTGCCAGTAAAAACGGGGGGGGGATGAACACTGAAGCTTTCTTT
>NA|TRBV2|TRBJ2-1|NA
CASSAEGRDNEQFF
TGTGCCAGCAGTGCCGAGGGTAGAGACAATGAGCAGTTCTTC
>TRBD1|TRBV19|TRBJ2-3|NA
CASSTRTGVDTQYF
TGTGCCAGTAGTACCCGGACAGGGGTAGATACGCAGTATTTT
>NA|TRBV9|TRBJ2-7|NA
CASSSTGLTYEQYF
TGTGCCAGCAGCTCTACGGGACTTACCTACGAGCAGTACTTC
>NA|TRBV6-5|TRBJ2-7|NA
CASSLSLEQYF
TGTGCCAGCAGTCTCTCCCTTGAGCAGTACTTC
>NA|TRBV6-6|TRBJ2-7|NA
CASSYRPGEYEQYF
TGTGCCAGCAGTTACCGCCCTGGGGAGTACGAGCAGTACTTC
>NA|TRBV7-8|TRBJ1-3|once
CASSLDRQSSGNTIYF
TGTGCCAGCAGCTTAGATCGACAGAGCTCTGGAAACACCATATATTTT
>TRBD1|TRBV10-3|TRBJ1-1|NA
CAISESGTVAHTEAFF
TGTGCCATCAGTGAGTCAGGGACAGTGGCACACACTGAAGCTTTCTTT
>TRBD2|TRBV7-2|TRBJ2-3|NA
CASSSGLAGTDTQYF
TGTGCCAGCAGCTCGGGACTAGCGGGCACAGATACGCAGTATTTT
>NA|TRBV5-6|TRBJ1-4|NA
CASSFTGNEKLFF
TGTGCCAGCAGCTTTACAGGGAATGAAAAACTGTTTTTT
>TRBD2|TRBV4-1|TRBJ2-1|NA
CASSPFSGMGDEQFF
TGCGCCAGCAGCCCCTTTAGCGGGATGGGTGATGAGCAGTTCTTC
>NA|TRBV28|TRBJ2-1|NA
CASSSEYNEQFF
TGTGCCAGCAGTTCCGAGTACAATGAGCAGTTCTTC
>TRBD2|TRBV7-2|TRBJ2-7|NA
CASSSTGGLSYEQYF
TGTGCCAGCAGCTCAACTGGGGGACTATCCTACGAGCAGTACTTC
>NA|TRBV5-1|TRBJ2-1|NA
CASSPRTGGTGNEQFF
TGCGCCAGCAGCCCACGGACGGGAGGTACAGGGAATGAGCAGTTCTTC
>NA|TRBV9|TRBJ1-3|NA
CASSATGLSGNTIYF
TGTGCCAGCAGCGCTACAGGTCTCTCTGGAAACACCATATATTTT
>TRBD2|TRBV7-9|TRBJ2-3|NA
CASSLVASGADTQYF
TGTGCCAGCAGCTTAGTGGCTAGCGGGGCAGATACGCAGTATTTT
>NA|TRBV18|TRBJ2-7|NA
CASSPNRDSYEQYF
TGTGCCAGCTCACCGAACAGGGACTCCTACGAGCAGTACTTC
>NA|TRBV7-9|TRBJ2-7|few
CASSPGASYEQYF
TGTGCCAGCAGCCCTGGAGCGTCCTACGAGCAGTACTTC
>TRBD1|TRBV6-5|TRBJ1-4|NA
CASSLTGGREEKLFF
TGTGCCAGCAGTCTGACAGGGGGCCGTGAGGAAAAACTGTTTTTT
>TRBD1|TRBV10-3|TRBJ1-4|once
CAISPTGGNEKLFF
TGTGCCATCAGTCCGACAGGGGGTAATGAAAAACTGTTTTTT
>NA|TRBV7-3|TRBJ2-3|NA
CASSLNQRDTQYF
TGTGCCAGCAGCTTAAACCAGCGGGATACGCAGTATTTT
>NA|TRBV25-1|TRBJ2-5|NA
CASSGQGWEETQYF
TGTGCCAGCAGTGGCCAGGGGTGGGAAGAGACCCAGTACTTC
>NA|TRBV6-5|TRBJ2-5|NA
CASSYSAYQETQYF
TGTGCCAGCAGTTACTCGGCCTACCAAGAGACCCAGTACTTC
>TRBD2|TRBV19|TRBJ2-2|NA
CASSAGLAGGPSTGELFF
TGTGCCAGTAGTGCCGGACTAGCGGGAGGGCCGAGCACCGGGGAGCTGTTTTTT
>NA|TRBV6-5|TRBJ1-6|NA
CASSLRQVYSPLHF
TGTGCCAGCAGCCTCCGACAGGTTTATTCACCCCTCCACTTT
>TRBD1|TRBV27|TRBJ1-2|NA
CASSPRTGPSGGYTF
TGTGCCAGCAGTCCGCGGACAGGGCCCTCGGGTGGCTACACCTTC
>NA|TRBV5-4|TRBJ2-5|NA
CASSLYGIKETQYF
TGTGCCAGCAGCTTATACGGGATAAAAGAGACCCAGTACTTC
>TRBD2|TRBV13|TRBJ2-5|NA
CASSSYLAGEETQYF
TGTGCCAGCAGCTCGTACCTAGCGGGAGAAGAGACCCAGTACTTC
>TRBD1|TRBV5-1|TRBJ1-6|NA
CASSPGQGSSYNSPLHF
TGCGCCAGCAGCCCCGGACAGGGTAGCTCCTATAATTCACCCCTCCACTTT
>NA|TRBV2|TRBJ2-2|NA
CASTSPGERTGELFF
TGTGCCAGCACGTCGCCTGGGGAGAGAACCGGGGAGCTGTTTTTT
>TRBD1|TRBV4-1|TRBJ1-2|NA
CASSQADVGTGYGYTF
TGCGCCAGCAGCCAGGCGGATGTGGGGACAGGCTATGGCTACACCTTC
>TRBD2|TRBV10-3|TRBJ2-1|NA
CAIRGTSGYNEQFF
TGTGCCATCAGGGGGACTAGCGGCTACAATGAGCAGTTCTTC
>TRBD1|TRBV28|TRBJ2-2|few
CASRWQGAGTGELFF
TGTGCCAGCCGATGGCAGGGGGCTGGCACCGGGGAGCTGTTTTTT
>TRBD1|TRBV28|TRBJ2-7|NA
CASSIGTGEYEQYF
TGTGCCAGCAGTATTGGGACAGGGGAATACGAGCAGTACTTC
>NA|TRBV5-1|TRBJ2-3|once
CASSFYSWDNTDTQYF
TGCGCCAGCAGCTTTTATTCCTGGGACAACACAGATACGCAGTATTTT
>TRBD1|TRBV5-1|TRBJ1-6|NA
CASSLADRDLSPLHF
TGCGCCAGCAGCTTGGCTGACAGGGATCTTTCACCCCTCCACTTT
>TRBD2|TRBV30|TRBJ2-5|NA
CAWRTGGETQYF
TGTGCCTGGAGGACGGGAGGAGAGACCCAGTACTTC
>NA|TRBV4-2|TRBJ2-7|NA
CASSQVGGGEQYF
TGTGCCAGCAGCCAAGTCGGTGGCGGTGAGCAGTACTTC
>TRBD1|TRBV25-1|TRBJ2-7|NA
CASSPRTGADEQYF
TGTGCCAGCAGTCCCCGGACAGGGGCGGACGAGCAGTACTTC
>TRBD1|TRBV10-3|TRBJ1-2|NA
CAISESGQGDGYTF
TGTGCCATCAGTGAGTCGGGACAGGGGGATGGCTACACCTTC